These T cell receptor beta chains were read from a single sample in a study of cytomegalovirus exposure and HLA in healthy donors. TCRdb's table, derived via immunoSEQ multiplex PCR, lists solely in-frame clones and lacks some. The sample has 200,000 to 250,000 clones; roughly 84% are singletons. Sequencing was carried out using PBMCs. These receptors all stem from a human donor in good health. CDR3s include the opening cysteine and the closing phenylalanine or tryptophan. D genes are given only for firm matches. Expanded clones are given a class, and other clones once, few, many or no size at all.

abundance	j_gene	v_gene	d_gene	CDR3nt	CDR3aa
few	TRBJ1-2	TRBV28	NA	TGTGCCAGCAGTTTCTCCCTAAACTATGGCTACACCTTC	CASSFSLNYGYTF
NA	TRBJ2-3	TRBV30	TRBD2	TGTGCCTGGCCCCCGGGACTAGCGGGAGGGCCGTATTCGACAGATACGCAGTATTTT	CAWPPGLAGGPYSTDTQYF
NA	TRBJ2-5	TRBV19	NA	TGTGCCAGTAGGCAATCGGGAGAGACCCAGTACTTC	CASRQSGETQYF
once	TRBJ2-1	TRBV11-2	NA	TGTGCCAGCAGCTTTGGGGGCGGGGGAAATGAGCAGTTCTTC	CASSFGGGGNEQFF
NA	TRBJ2-7	TRBV30	NA	TGTGCCTGGAGTGTCACAGCGGCAGCCTACGAGCAGTACTTC	CAWSVTAAAYEQYF
NA	TRBJ1-4	TRBV15	TRBD1	TGTGCCACCAGCAGGACAGGGGCTAATGAAAAACTGTTTTTT	CATSRTGANEKLFF
NA	TRBJ1-2	TRBV5-4	TRBD1	TGTGCCAGCAGCTTGGCGGACAGGGGTTATGGCTACACCTTC	CASSLADRGYGYTF
NA	TRBJ2-7	TRBV10-1	TRBD1	TGCGCCAGCAGTGAGTCGACAGGGTCCTACGAGCAGTACTTC	CASSESTGSYEQYF
NA	TRBJ2-7	TRBV7-9	TRBD2	TGTGCCAGCAGCTTATCACTAGCGGGAGACTACGAGCAGTACTTC	CASSLSLAGDYEQYF
NA	TRBJ2-7	TRBV7-8	NA	TGTGCCAGCAGCTTAGAGGTATCGGGTCGCGGTTTGGTGCCCTACGAGCAGTACTTC	CASSLEVSGRGLVPYEQYF
NA	TRBJ2-2	TRBV11-1	NA	TGTGCCAGCAGCTTAATGGGGGCAGGGAACACCGGGGAGCTGTTTTTT	CASSLMGAGNTGELFF
NA	TRBJ2-7	TRBV5-4	NA	TGTGCCAGCAGCCCGACAGGGGAGGGCTACGAGCAGTACTTC	CASSPTGEGYEQYF
NA	TRBJ2-7	TRBV9	TRBD1	TGTGCCAGCAGGTCTCCGGGACAGTCCTACGAGCAGTACTTC	CASRSPGQSYEQYF
NA	TRBJ2-3	TRBV7-9	TRBD2	TGTGCCAGCAGCTTGACTAGCGGGAGCACAGATACGCAGTATTTT	CASSLTSGSTDTQYF
NA	TRBJ1-1	TRBV28	NA	TGTGCCAGCAGCCTTACCACAGGGTGGGCTGAAGCTTTCTTT	CASSLTTGWAEAFF
NA	TRBJ2-2	TRBV7-9	NA	TGTTCCAGCAGCCGACCGGACAGCCTTAACACCGGGGAGCTGTTTTTT	CSSSRPDSLNTGELFF
NA	TRBJ2-1	TRBV28	TRBD2	TGTGCCAGCACCTTAGCGGGAGGGACCTACAATGAGCAGTTCTTC	CASTLAGGTYNEQFF
NA	TRBJ1-4	TRBV7-8	NA	TGTGCCAGCAGCTACTGGCGTGGGACAAGCAATGAAAAACTGTTTTTT	CASSYWRGTSNEKLFF